Below are 24 T cell receptor beta chains sequenced from a single sample in a study of blood T cell repertoires in COVID-19. Assay: immunoSEQ multiplex PCR; the TCRdb copy retains only in-frame clones and omits some. The sample yields about 670,000 clones, 75% to 90% seen once. The sample taken for sequencing was peripheral blood. The origin of the receptors is a woman younger than 35 with acute or convalescent COVID-19.

The chain carries TRBV21-1 and TRBJ1-3. TRBV21-1 is noted as a pseudogene. This CDR3 contains 14 residues. The CDR3 is CASSKPPRVNTIYF. In DNA form, the CDR3 reads TGTGCCAGCAGCAAACCCCCGAGGGTAAACACCATATATTTT.

This chain connects TRBV5-1 to TRBJ2-2; D not certain. Germline CDR1 is SGHRS and CDR2 is YFSETQ. CDR3 length equals 15 residues. Trimming stripped 6 bases from V and 4 bases from J, with 16 bases between. The CDR3 is CASIDGQWATGELFF. CDR3 nucleotides: TGCGCCAGCATTGATGGGCAATGGGCCACCGGGGAGCTGTTTTTT.

The chain has TRBV18 and TRBJ1-1; 11 positions agree with TRBD1. From germline, CDR1 is KGHSH and CDR2 LQKENI. The CDR3 is 13 amino acids. J gave up 7 bases and V 5 bases, and 3 bases lay outside the gene matches. CDR3 nucleotide sequence: TGTGCCAGCTCAGGACAGGGGGCGGTTGAAGCTTTCTTT. Its translation is CASSGQGAVEAFF. Drawing the rest from reference TRBV18 and TRBJ1-1, the complete variable domain is NAGVMQNPRHLVRRRGQEARLRCSPMKGHSHVYWYRQLPEEGLKFMVYLQKENIIDESGMPKERFSAEFPKEGPSILRIQQVVRGDSAAYFCASSGQGAVEAFFGQGTRLTVV.

V and J are TRBV20-1 and TRBJ1-1, with 8 positions matching TRBD1. V gave up 8 bases and J gave up 3 bases; unmatched junction bases: 2. This CDR3 region has 11 residues. CDR1 DFQATT and CDR2 SNEGSKA come from the germline V gene (reference sequence). CDR3 sequence (DNA): TGCAGTAACAGGGGGGACACTGAAGCTTTCTTT. Its protein is CSNRGDTEAFF.

The chain uses TRBV6-1 and TRBJ2-7, with 9 bases identical to TRBD2. Germline loops: CDR1 MNHNS, CDR2 SASEGT. The CDR3 spans 18 residues. V trimming: 3 bases; J trimming: 3 bases; junction bases outside the gene matches: 15. CDR3 sequence: CASSEPPGSGGHGYEQYF. Written as DNA, the CDR3 is TGTGCCAGCAGTGAGCCCCCGGGTAGCGGGGGCCACGGCTACGAGCAGTACTTC.

The chain recombines TRBV12-5 with TRBJ2-3; D may be TRBD1 (5 bases). The V end was cut by 3 bases, the J end by 6 bases, with 16 bases between. The CDR3 length is 15 residues. From germline, CDR1 is LGHNT and CDR2 FRNRAP. This CDR3 reads CASGFPRVVSDTQYF. The CDR3 nucleotides are TGTGCTAGTGGTTTTCCCAGGGTGGTGAGTGATACGCAGTATTTT.

Turning to this clone: Different DNA sequences within this sample yield the same CDR3. The V call is TRBV9, the J call TRBJ2-7; 9 positions match TRBD2. CDR1 is SGDLS and CDR2 is YYNGEE in the germline V gene. The CDR3 sequence is 14 residues long. The junction had 4 bases not matched to a gene; V was cut back by 2 bases and J by 4 bases. The CDR3 sequence is CASSVGSGGYEQYF. CDR3 in DNA: TGTGCCAGCAGCGTGGGTAGCGGGGGTTACGAGCAGTACTTC.

CDR3 region: CASALGGARRETQYF. The CDR3 DNA follows: TGTGCCAGCGCGCTAGGAGGGGCCAGACGGGAGACCCAGTACTTC. V is TRBV7-2 and J is TRBJ2-5; maybe TRBD2 (6 bases). This CDR3 spans 15 amino acids. CDR1 is SGHTA and CDR2 is FQGNSA in the germline V gene. Trimming took 8 bases from V and 5 from J, leaving 21 bases between them.

This sequence joins TRBV30 and TRBJ1-2; D is perhaps TRBD1 (5 bases). CDR3 size: 14 residues. Germline V CDR1 and CDR2: GTSNPN, SVGIG (reference sequence). The V and J ends lost 0 bases and 6 bases respectively, with 14 bases between them. The CDR3 loop reads CAWSVQGTSNGYTF. The CDR3 coding sequence is TGTGCCTGGAGTGTGCAGGGAACCTCGAATGGCTACACCTTC.

The chain joins TRBV19 to TRBJ1-1; D gene unclear. Per the germline V gene, CDR1 is LNHDA and CDR2 is SQIVND (reference sequence). The CDR3 has 14 residues. V was shortened by 5 bases and J by 6 bases, with 16 bases between the two germline ends. CDR3 DNA sequence: TGTGCCAGTAGTTCCTTGACATACCAGGCTGAAGCTTTCTTT. Translated: CASSSLTYQAEAFF.

J is TRBJ1-2 and V is TRBV19, with TRBD1 matching 11 bases. Unmatched junction bases numbered 7, after V lost 5 bases and J lost 5 bases. Looked up from germline, CDR1 is LNHDA and CDR2 is SQIVND (reference sequence). This CDR3 spans 15 amino acids. The CDR3 loop reads CASSGPGQGVYGYTF. CDR3 nucleotide sequence: TGTGCCAGTAGTGGCCCGGGACAGGGGGTATATGGCTACACCTTC.

The rearrangement links TRBV9 to TRBJ1-4, with D maybe TRBD1 (6 bases). CDR1 is SGDLS, CDR2 YYNGEE, per germline. The CDR3 runs to 16 residues. Trimming removed 4 bases at V and 5 bases at J, with 18 bases between. The CDR3 bases are TGTGCCAGCAGCCCGCGAGGACAGAACCTGAATGAAAAACTGTTTTTT. Residues: CASSPRGQNLNEKLFF.

With regard to this clone: The same CDR3 is also encoded by other DNA sequences in this sample. The genes are TRBV10-3 and TRBJ1-2; 9 bases are a match to TRBD1. The CDR3 has 16 residues. Trimming cost V 6 bases and J 3 bases; bases outside gene matches: 11. The germline V gene has CDR1 ENHRY and CDR2 SYGVKD. CDR3: CAISGTGPLSDYGYTF. The CDR3 DNA reads TGTGCCATCAGCGGGACAGGGCCCCTGAGTGACTATGGCTACACCTTC.

The V call is TRBV2, the J call TRBJ2-3; 11 positions agree with TRBD2. CDR3 length: 15 amino acids. Trimming removed 6 bases from V and 4 bases from J; junction bases left unmatched: 6. Germline assignment: CDR1 SNHLY and CDR2 FYNNEI. CDR3 amino acids: CASRDFSGGADTQYF. CDR3 DNA sequence: TGTGCCAGCAGAGATTTTAGCGGGGGGGCAGATACGCAGTATTTT.

As to this clone: At the DNA level, this CDR3 is encoded by other sequences in the same sample as well. This chain links TRBV4-1 with TRBJ1-2, with a possible D match to TRBD1 (6 bases). CDR1 is MGHRA and CDR2 is YSYEKL in the germline V gene. CDR3 length equals 14 residues. Between the trimmed V and J ends, which lost 0 bases and 4 bases, there was a span of 9 bases. CDR3 loop: CASSQESRGYGYTF. The CDR3 bases are TGCGCCAGCAGCCAAGAGAGCAGGGGCTATGGCTACACCTTC.

The count of this clone is one. The J gene is TRBJ1-3, the V gene TRBV6-5, with 7 nucleotides matching TRBD1. The CDR3 sequence is 16 residues long. Per the germline V gene, CDR1 is MNHEY and CDR2 is SVGAGI. Germline trimming cut 4 bases from V and 6 bases from J; bases unmatched to any gene: 12. CDR3 protein: CASSSEGQLSPNTIYF. CDR3 DNA sequence: TGTGCCAGCAGTTCGGAGGGACAGTTATCCCCAAACACCATATATTTT.

In nucleotides, the CDR3 is TGTGCCAGCAGCTCATGGCTAGCGGGGGGGCAGTATTTT. It translates to CASSSWLAGGQYF. The gene calls are TRBV7-9 and TRBJ2-3; TRBD2 matches 11 bases. V shed 4 bases, J shed 11 bases, and the junction held 5 bases outside the gene matches. The CDR3 totals 13 residues. Germline assignment: CDR1 SEHNR and CDR2 FQNEAQ (reference sequence).

DNA for the CDR3: TGTGCCAGCAGCCCCTGGACAGGGGTCATGGAGAGCACCGGGGAGCTGTTTTTT. This codes for CASSPWTGVMESTGELFF. The V call is TRBV3-1 (or the pseudogene TRBV3-2), the J call TRBJ2-2; 9 bases map to TRBD1. This CDR3 has 18 residues. Germline CDR1 reads LGHDT; CDR2 reads YNNKEL (reference sequence). With 4 bases clipped from V and 4 bases from J, the junction kept 13 bases outside the gene matches.

The chain links TRBV4-1 to TRBJ2-5; D perhaps matches TRBD2 (6 bases). The CDR3 has 14 residues. Germline V gene data show CDR1 as MGHRA and CDR2 as YSYEKL. The germline V and J ends were trimmed by 3 bases and 1 base, with 9 bases remaining between them. The CDR3: CASSHGGPQETQYF. As DNA, the CDR3 is TGCGCCAGCAGCCACGGAGGGCCCCAAGAGACCCAGTACTTC.

The chain uses TRBV7-7 and TRBJ2-7; tentative D call: TRBD2 (6 bases). The germline CDR1 and CDR2 sequences are SSHAT and FNYEAQ (reference sequence). There are 13 residues in the CDR3. V dropped 5 bases and J dropped 6 bases, with 14 bases sitting between them. The CDR3 coding sequence is TGTGCCAGCAGCATCACTAGGGGAGGCGAGCAGTACTTC. Translated, it gives CASSITRGGEQYF. The entire variable domain, with the rest obtained from reference TRBV7-7 and TRBJ2-7, is as follows: GAGVSQSPRYKVTKRGQDVTLRCDPISSHATLYWYQQALGQGPEFLTYFNYEAQPDKSGLPSDRFSAERPEGSISTLTIQRTEQRDSAMYRCASSITRGGEQYFGPGTRLTVT.

The chain uses TRBV6-5 and TRBJ1-1; D remains unclear. CDR1 is MNHEY and CDR2 is SVGAGI in the germline V gene. The CDR3 is made up of 13 amino acids. V shed 5 bases and J shed 3 bases, with 10 bases lying between them. CDR3 loop: CASSQTRYTEAFF. The CDR3, as DNA: TGTGCCAGCAGTCAAACGAGGTACACTGAAGCTTTCTTT.

Details on this clone: The limits of the CDR3 on the DNA are not certain, so only TCRdb's listed CDR3 is given. The chain has TRBV14 and TRBJ1-1; the table's TRBD1 call for D was not verified on the DNA. Including both end residues, the CDR3 is 17 amino acids long. Looked up from germline, CDR1 is SGHDN and CDR2 is FVKESK. The chain's CDR3 is CASSQAFGPGGWDGAFF.

The chain links TRBV6-5 to TRBJ2-7; 7 bases match TRBD1. The junction had 1 base not matched to a gene; V was cut back by 6 bases and J by 2 bases. This CDR3 spans 12 amino acids. Germline lookup yields CDR1 MNHEY and CDR2 SVGAGI. CDR3 region: CASRDRPYEQYF. The CDR3 DNA reads TGTGCCAGCAGGGACAGGCCCTACGAGCAGTACTTC.

The V and J genes are TRBV25-1 and TRBJ1-1; 7 nucleotides line up with TRBD1. CDR3 length: 14 residues. The germline V gene encodes CDR1 MGHDK and CDR2 SYGVNS. Written as DNA, the CDR3 is TGTGCACAGCAGGGGGGACGGCAGAACACTGAAGCTTTCTTT. The encoded protein is CAQQGGRQNTEAFF.